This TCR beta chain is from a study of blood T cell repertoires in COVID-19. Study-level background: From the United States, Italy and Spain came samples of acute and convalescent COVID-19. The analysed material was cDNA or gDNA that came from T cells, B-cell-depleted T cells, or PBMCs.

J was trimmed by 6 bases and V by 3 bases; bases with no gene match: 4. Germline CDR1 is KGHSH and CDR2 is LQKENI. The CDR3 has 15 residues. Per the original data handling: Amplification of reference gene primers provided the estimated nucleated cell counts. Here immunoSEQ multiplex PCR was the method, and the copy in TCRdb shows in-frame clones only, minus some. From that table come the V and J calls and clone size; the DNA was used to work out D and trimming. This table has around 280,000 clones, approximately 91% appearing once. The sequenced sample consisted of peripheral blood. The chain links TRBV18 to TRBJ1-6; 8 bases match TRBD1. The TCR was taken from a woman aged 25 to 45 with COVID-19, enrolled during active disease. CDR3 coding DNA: TGTGCCAGCTCACCCGAGACAGGGGCTAATTCACCCCTCCACTTT. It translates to CASSPETGANSPLHF. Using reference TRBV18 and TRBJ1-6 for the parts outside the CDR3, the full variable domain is NAGVMQNPRHLVRRRGQEARLRCSPMKGHSHVYWYRQLPEEGLKFMVYLQKENIIDESGMPKERFSAEFPKEGPSILRIQQVVRGDSAAYFCASSPETGANSPLHFGNGTRLTVT.